A single sample is the source of the 3 T cell receptor beta chains below, sequenced in a study of T-cell reconstitution after alpha-beta-depleted transplantation in children. A library of TCRbeta sequences, prepared with unique molecular identifiers, was generated. TCRdb fed the PCR reads into MiXCR, producing one record per CDR3 protein. The sample holds hundreds of thousands of distinct CDR3 sequences, approximately 17% seen once. Source: PBMCs, mostly from graft donor cells, taken 360 days after TCRalphabeta/CD19-depleted stem cell transplant. These receptors originate from a male patient between 2 and 9 years old who had a stem cell transplant for acute lymphoblastic leukemia, so the T cells may come from the graft donor.

The chain is built from TRBV4-2 and TRBJ2-3; D is unclear. Germline assignment: CDR1 LGHNA and CDR2 YNFKEQ. Trimming removed 0 bases from V and 4 bases from J, with 14 bases in between. CDR3 length: 16 amino acids. Here the CDR3 DNA reads TGTGCCAGCAGCCAAGAAGGGTCCCAGGTGCCAGATACGCAGTATTTT. Translating it yields CASSQEGSQVPDTQYF.

This clonotype appeared a few times. The CDR3 loop is CSARDYRQGTTGELFF. In nucleotides, the CDR3 is TGCAGTGCTAGAGATTATCGACAGGGGACCACCGGGGAGCTGTTTTTT. The rearrangement uses TRBV20-1 and TRBJ2-2, with 8 bases matching TRBD1. This CDR3 has 16 amino acids. Germline loops: CDR1 DFQATT, CDR2 SNEGSKA (reference sequence). The junction had 7 bases not matched to a gene; V was cut back by 0 bases and J by 4 bases.

This chain links TRBV11-2 with TRBJ2-3; 7 positions match TRBD2. This CDR3 has 19 residues. The trim removed 5 bases at V and 0 bases at J, leaving 17 bases unmatched. The germline V gene encodes CDR1 SGHAT and CDR2 FQNNGV. The CDR3 reads CASSAPGTIADSSTDTQYF. The CDR3 DNA reads as TGTGCCAGCAGCGCCCCCGGGACTATCGCCGACTCTAGCACAGATACGCAGTATTTT. Based on the CDR3 plus reference TRBV11-2 and TRBJ2-3, the full variable domain is EAGVAQSPRYKIIEKRQSVAFWCNPISGHATLYWYQQILGQGPKLLIQFQNNGVVDDSQLPKDRFSAERLKGVDSTLKIQPAKLEDSAVYLCASSAPGTIADSSTDTQYFGPGTRLTVL.